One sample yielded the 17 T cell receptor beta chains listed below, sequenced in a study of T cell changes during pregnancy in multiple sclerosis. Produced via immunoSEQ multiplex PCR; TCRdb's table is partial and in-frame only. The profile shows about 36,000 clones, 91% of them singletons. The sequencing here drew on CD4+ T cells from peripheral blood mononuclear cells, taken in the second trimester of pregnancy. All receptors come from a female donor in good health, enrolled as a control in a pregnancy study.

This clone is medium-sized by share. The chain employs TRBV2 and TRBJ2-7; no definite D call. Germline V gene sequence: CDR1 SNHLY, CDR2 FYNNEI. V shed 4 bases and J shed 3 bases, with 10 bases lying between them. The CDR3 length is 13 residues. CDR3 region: CASSADWFYEQYF. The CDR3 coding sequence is TGTGCCAGCAGTGCCGACTGGTTCTACGAGCAGTACTTC. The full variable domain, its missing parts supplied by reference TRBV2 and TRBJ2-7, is EPEVTQTPSHQVTQMGQEVILRCVPISNHLYFYWYRQILGQKVEFLVSFYNNEISEKSEIFDDQFSVERPDGSNFTLKIRSTKLEDSAMYFCASSADWFYEQYFGPGTRLTVT.

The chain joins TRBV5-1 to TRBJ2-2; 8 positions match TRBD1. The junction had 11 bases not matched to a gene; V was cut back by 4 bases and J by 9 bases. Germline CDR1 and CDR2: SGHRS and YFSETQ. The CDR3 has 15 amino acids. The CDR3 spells CASSTGTGTRRELFF. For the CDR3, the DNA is TGCGCCAGCAGCACCGGGACAGGAACCCGGAGGGAGCTGTTTTTT.

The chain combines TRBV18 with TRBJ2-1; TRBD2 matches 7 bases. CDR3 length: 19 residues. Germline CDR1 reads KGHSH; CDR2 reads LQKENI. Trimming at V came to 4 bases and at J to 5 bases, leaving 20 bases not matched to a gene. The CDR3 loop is CASSRAALAGATMNNEQFF. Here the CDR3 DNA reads TGTGCCAGCTCACGCGCCGCTCTGGCGGGAGCGACAATGAACAATGAGCAGTTCTTC. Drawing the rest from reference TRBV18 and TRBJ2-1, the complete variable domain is NAGVMQNPRHLVRRRGQEARLRCSPMKGHSHVYWYRQLPEEGLKFMVYLQKENIIDESGMPKERFSAEFPKEGPSILRIQQVVRGDSAAYFCASSRAALAGATMNNEQFFGPGTRLTVL.

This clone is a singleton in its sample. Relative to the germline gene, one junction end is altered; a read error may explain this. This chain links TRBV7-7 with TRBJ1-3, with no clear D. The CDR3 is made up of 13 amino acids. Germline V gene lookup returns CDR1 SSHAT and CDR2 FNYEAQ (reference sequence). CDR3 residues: CASSLSAGNTIYF. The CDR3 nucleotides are TGTGCTAGCAGCCTTAGCGCTGGAAACACCATATATTTT.

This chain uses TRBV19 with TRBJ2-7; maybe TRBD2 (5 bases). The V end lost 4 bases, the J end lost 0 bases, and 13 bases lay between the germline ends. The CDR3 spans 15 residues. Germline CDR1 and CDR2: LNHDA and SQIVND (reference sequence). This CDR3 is CASSREYTSSYEQYF. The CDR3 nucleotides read TGTGCCAGTAGTAGAGAGTACACTAGCTCCTACGAGCAGTACTTC.

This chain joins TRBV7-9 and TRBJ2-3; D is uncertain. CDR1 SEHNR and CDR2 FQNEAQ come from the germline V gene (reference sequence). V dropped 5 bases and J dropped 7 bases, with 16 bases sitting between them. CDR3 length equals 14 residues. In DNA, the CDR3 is TGTGCCAGCAGCCCCTCATCAGTATCGTATACGCAGTATTTT. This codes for CASSPSSVSYTQYF.

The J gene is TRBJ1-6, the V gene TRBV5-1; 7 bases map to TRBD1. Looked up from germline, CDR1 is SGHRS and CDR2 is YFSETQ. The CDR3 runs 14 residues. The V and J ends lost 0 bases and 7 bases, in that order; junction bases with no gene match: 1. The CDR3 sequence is CASSLEGQNSPLHF. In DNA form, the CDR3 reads TGCGCCAGCAGCTTGGAGGGACAGAATTCACCCCTCCACTTT.

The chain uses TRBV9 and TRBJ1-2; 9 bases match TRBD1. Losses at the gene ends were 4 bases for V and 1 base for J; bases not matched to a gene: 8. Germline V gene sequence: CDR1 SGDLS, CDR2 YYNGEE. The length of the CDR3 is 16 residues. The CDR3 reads CASSSRTGVLNYGYTF. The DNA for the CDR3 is TGTGCCAGCAGCTCCCGGACAGGGGTCCTTAACTATGGCTACACCTTC.

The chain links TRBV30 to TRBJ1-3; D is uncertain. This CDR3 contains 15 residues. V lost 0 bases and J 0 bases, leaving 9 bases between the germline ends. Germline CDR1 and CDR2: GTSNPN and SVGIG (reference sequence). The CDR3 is CAWSVGMSSGNTIYF. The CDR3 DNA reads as TGTGCCTGGAGTGTCGGTATGAGCTCTGGAAACACCATATATTTT.

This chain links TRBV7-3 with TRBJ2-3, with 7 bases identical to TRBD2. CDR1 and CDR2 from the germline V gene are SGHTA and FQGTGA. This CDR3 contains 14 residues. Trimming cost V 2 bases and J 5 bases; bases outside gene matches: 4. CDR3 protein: CASSLEGLIDTQYF. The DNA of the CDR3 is TGTGCCAGCAGCTTAGAGGGACTAATAGATACGCAGTATTTT.

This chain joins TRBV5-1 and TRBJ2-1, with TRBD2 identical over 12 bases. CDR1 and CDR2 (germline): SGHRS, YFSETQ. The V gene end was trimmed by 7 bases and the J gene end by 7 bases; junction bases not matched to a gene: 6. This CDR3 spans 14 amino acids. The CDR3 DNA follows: TGCGCCAGCGCGACTAGCGGGAGAGCGAATGAGCAGTTCTTC. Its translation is CASATSGRANEQFF.

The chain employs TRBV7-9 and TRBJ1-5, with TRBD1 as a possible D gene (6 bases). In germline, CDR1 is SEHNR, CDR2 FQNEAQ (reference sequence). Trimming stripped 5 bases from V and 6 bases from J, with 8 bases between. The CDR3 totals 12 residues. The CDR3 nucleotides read TGTGCCAGCAGCAGGGGGTTTCAGCCCCAGCATTTT. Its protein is CASSRGFQPQHF. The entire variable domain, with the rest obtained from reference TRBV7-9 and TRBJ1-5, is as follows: DTGVSQNPRHKITKRGQNVTFRCDPISEHNRLYWYRQTLGQGPEFLTYFQNEAQLEKSRLLSDRFSAERPKGSFSTLEIQRTEQGDSAMYLCASSRGFQPQHFGDGTRLSIL.

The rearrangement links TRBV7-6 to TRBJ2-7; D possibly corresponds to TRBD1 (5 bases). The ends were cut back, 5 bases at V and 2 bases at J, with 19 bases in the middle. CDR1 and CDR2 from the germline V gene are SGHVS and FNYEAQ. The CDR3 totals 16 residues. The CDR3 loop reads CASSPNTGYSTYEQYF. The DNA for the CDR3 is TGTGCCAGCAGCCCTAATACAGGATACTCGACCTACGAGCAGTACTTC.

CDR3 in amino acids: CASSPGGGGTEAFF. The CDR3 coding sequence is TGTGCCAGCAGCCCAGGGGGCGGGGGCACTGAAGCTTTCTTT. The chain has TRBV11-2 and TRBJ1-1; 8 bases are a match to TRBD1. V gave up 5 bases and J gave up 4 bases; unmatched junction bases: 6. The V gene's germline CDR1 is SGHAT and CDR2 FQNNGV. The CDR3 covers 14 residues. Combining the CDR3 with reference TRBV11-2 and TRBJ1-1 gives the whole variable domain EAGVAQSPRYKIIEKRQSVAFWCNPISGHATLYWYQQILGQGPKLLIQFQNNGVVDDSQLPKDRFSAERLKGVDSTLKIQPAKLEDSAVYLCASSPGGGGTEAFFGQGTRLTVV.

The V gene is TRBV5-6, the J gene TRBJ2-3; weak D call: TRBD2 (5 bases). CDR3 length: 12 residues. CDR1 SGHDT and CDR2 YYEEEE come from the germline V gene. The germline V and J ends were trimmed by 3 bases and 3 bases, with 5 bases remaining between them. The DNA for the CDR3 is TGTGCCAGCAGCTCGGGGACAGATACGCAGTATTTT. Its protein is CASSSGTDTQYF.

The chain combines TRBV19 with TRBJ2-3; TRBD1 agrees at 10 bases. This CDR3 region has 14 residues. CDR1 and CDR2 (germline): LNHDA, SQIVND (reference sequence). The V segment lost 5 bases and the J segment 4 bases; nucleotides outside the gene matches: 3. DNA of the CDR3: TGTGCCAGTAGTCCCGGGACAGGGGCAGATACGCAGTATTTT. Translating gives CASSPGTGADTQYF.

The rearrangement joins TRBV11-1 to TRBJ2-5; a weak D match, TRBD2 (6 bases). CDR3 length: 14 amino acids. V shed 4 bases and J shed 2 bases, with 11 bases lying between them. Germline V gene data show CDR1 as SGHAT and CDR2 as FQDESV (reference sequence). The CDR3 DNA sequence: TGTGCCAGCAGCTCTAGGACTACTCAAGAGACCCAGTACTTC. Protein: CASSSRTTQETQYF. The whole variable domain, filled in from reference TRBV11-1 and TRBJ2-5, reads EAEVAQSPRYKITEKSQAVAFWCDPISGHATLYWYRQILGQGPELLVQFQDESVVDDSQLPKDRFSAERLKGVDSTLKIQPAELGDSAMYLCASSSRTTQETQYFGPGTRLLVL.